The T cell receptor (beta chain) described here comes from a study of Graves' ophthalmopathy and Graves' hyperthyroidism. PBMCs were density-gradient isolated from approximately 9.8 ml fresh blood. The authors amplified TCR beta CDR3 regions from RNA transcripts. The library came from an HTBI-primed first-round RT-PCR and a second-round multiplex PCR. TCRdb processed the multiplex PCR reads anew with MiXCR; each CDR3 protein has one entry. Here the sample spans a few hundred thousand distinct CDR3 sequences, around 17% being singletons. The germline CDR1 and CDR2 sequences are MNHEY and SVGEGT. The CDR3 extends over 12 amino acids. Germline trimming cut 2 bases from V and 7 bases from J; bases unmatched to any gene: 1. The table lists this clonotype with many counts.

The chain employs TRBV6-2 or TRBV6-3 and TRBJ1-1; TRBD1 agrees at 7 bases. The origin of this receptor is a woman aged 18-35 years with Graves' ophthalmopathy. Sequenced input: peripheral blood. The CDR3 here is CASSYQGDEAFF. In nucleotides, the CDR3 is TGTGCCAGCAGTTACCAGGGGGATGAAGCTTTCTTT.